This TCR beta chain was sequenced during a study of blood T cell repertoires in COVID-19. Study summary: The United States, Italy and Spain supplied acute and convalescent COVID-19 samples. T cells, B-cell-depleted T cells, or PBMCs supplied cDNA or gDNA.

The CDR3 spans 17 residues. Germline assignment: CDR1 LGHNA and CDR2 YSLEER. Trimming cost V 4 bases and J 3 bases, with 19 bases left between them. Original analysis: Reference gene primer amplification yielded estimated nucleated cell counts. TCRdb keeps only in-frame clones here, not all; method: immunoSEQ multiplex PCR. V and J calls and clone size are copied from that table; D and trimming were computed from the DNA. The sample has about 100,000 clones, about 84% seen once. The clonotype originates from a man aged 55 to 70 with acute or convalescent COVID-19. Sequenced input: peripheral blood. The V and J genes are TRBV4-3 and TRBJ2-1; TRBD2 might be the D (6 bases). CDR3 loop: CASSPQLAWSFYNEQFF. CDR3 DNA sequence: TGCGCCAGCAGCCCCCAACTAGCTTGGAGCTTCTACAATGAGCAGTTCTTC.